The 14 T cell receptor beta chains given below trace back to one sample, sequenced in a study of shared clonotypes between healthy human individuals. Sequencing used immunoSEQ multiplex PCR; TCRdb keeps in-frame clones, though not all of them. The sample comprises 75,000 to 100,000 clones, less than 50% of which are singletons, and less than 15% rests with the top ten. The source material was PBMCs. Receptors were obtained from a woman aged 40 to 50 in good health. Some clones in this sample may be carry-over from other donors' samples.

The chain combines TRBV27 with TRBJ1-5; 7 nucleotides agree with TRBD1. The CDR3 is 13 amino acids. J lost 7 bases, V lost 7 bases, and 7 bases had no gene match. Germline V gives CDR1 MNHEY, CDR2 SMNVEV (reference sequence). CDR3 sequence reads: CASTRGLGQPQHF. The CDR3 region has the DNA TGTGCCAGCACAAGGGGGCTGGGGCAGCCCCAGCATTTT.

The V call is TRBV19, the J call TRBJ1-5; TRBD1 aligns across 8 bases. Trimming cost V 6 bases and J 3 bases; bases outside gene matches: 7. The CDR3 runs to 15 residues. CDR1 and CDR2 (germline): LNHDA, SQIVND (reference sequence). The CDR3 protein is CASRRTGNSNQPQHF. The CDR3 region has the DNA TGTGCCAGTAGAAGGACAGGGAATTCCAATCAGCCCCAGCATTTT.

This clone was found many times. Other DNA sequences in this sample translate to the same CDR3. The chain combines TRBV30 with TRBJ2-1; 9 bases fit TRBD2. The J segment lost 4 bases and the V segment lost 7 bases, leaving 11 bases of the junction unmatched. From germline, CDR1 is GTSNPN and CDR2 SVGIG (reference sequence). There are 15 residues in the CDR3. CDR3 nucleotide sequence: TGTGCCTCCACGAGGCTAGCGGGGCCATACAATGAGCAGTTCTTC. It is translated as CASTRLAGPYNEQFF. Full variable domain (rest looked up from reference TRBV30 and TRBJ2-1): SQTIHQWPATLVQPVGSPLSLECTVEGTSNPNLYWYRQAAGRGLQLLFYSVGIGQISSEVPQNLSASRPQDRQFILSSKKLLLSDSGFYLCASTRLAGPYNEQFFGPGTRLTVL.

The gene calls are TRBV18 and TRBJ2-7; no firm D call. Between the trimmed V and J ends, which lost 4 bases and 3 bases, there was a span of 13 bases. The CDR3 consists of 14 residues. CDR1 and CDR2 (germline): KGHSH, LQKENI. The CDR3 here is CASSREATGYEQYF. CDR3 bases: TGTGCCAGCTCACGAGAAGCAACTGGCTACGAGCAGTACTTC.

The chain is built from TRBV28 and TRBJ1-2; the D is unclear. There are 12 residues in the CDR3. From germline, CDR1 is MDHEN and CDR2 SYDVKM. Trimming pared 6 bases from V and 14 bases from J, leaving 19 bases between. CDR3 sequence (DNA): TGTGCCAGCAGCCGTCGGCAGGTTGGCTCTACCTTC. It is translated as CASSRRQVGSTF.

Concerning this clone: A read error is possible here, since a much larger clone lies one base away. The chain combines TRBV30 with TRBJ2-1; D is undetermined. The CDR3 runs to 14 residues. The germline CDR1 and CDR2 sequences are GTSNPN and SVGIG (reference sequence). CDR3: CALQRQSSYNEQLF. CDR3 DNA sequence: TGTGCGCTGCAAAGGCAGAGCTCCTACAATGAGCAGCTCTTC.

This clone came up a few times. The genes are TRBV7-3 and TRBJ2-1; 8 bases are shared with TRBD2. The CDR3 has 14 residues. Per germline, CDR1 SGHTA and CDR2 FQGTGA. V gave up 5 bases and J gave up 2 bases; unmatched junction bases: 2. The CDR3 DNA follows: TGTGCCAGCAGCCCGGGACTAGCCTACAATGAGCAGTTCTTC. Its protein is CASSPGLAYNEQFF.

This clone was seen ten or more times. V usage is TRBV29-1 and J usage is TRBJ2-7; 10 bases align to TRBD1. J was trimmed by 3 bases and V by 7 bases; bases with no gene match: 6. The germline V gene encodes CDR1 SQVTM and CDR2 ANQGSEA. CDR3 length: 13 amino acids. The CDR3: CSASTGGNYEQYF. The CDR3 coding sequence is TGCAGCGCTTCGACAGGGGGCAACTACGAGCAGTACTTC.

This clone was observed a handful of times. The gene calls are TRBV9 and TRBJ2-7; 7 nucleotides align to TRBD2. Per the germline V gene, CDR1 is SGDLS and CDR2 is YYNGEE. The trim removed 4 bases at V and 6 bases at J, leaving 22 bases unmatched. The length of the CDR3 is 18 residues. The CDR3 region is CASSPNQAGAVLSSEQYF. The CDR3 DNA is TGTGCCAGCAGCCCAAACCAGGCGGGAGCGGTTCTTTCTAGCGAGCAGTACTTC.

This clone was recorded at least ten times. The V gene is TRBV29-1, the J gene TRBJ2-7; tentative D call: TRBD2 (6 bases). The DNA matches TRBJ2-5 better at its end, which makes the J call doubtful. Germline assignment: CDR1 SQVTM and CDR2 ANQGSEA. The CDR3 loop spans 13 amino acids. The CDR3 region is CSVGGWAQETQYF. CDR3 DNA sequence: TGCAGCGTGGGGGGTTGGGCCCAAGAGACCCAGTACTTC.

This clone has a handful of counts. V gene TRBV2 combines with J gene TRBJ2-2, with TRBD2 matching 8 bases. Trimming removed 8 bases from V and 5 bases from J; junction bases left unmatched: 1. Per the germline V gene, CDR1 is SNHLY and CDR2 is FYNNEI. There are 12 residues in the CDR3. CDR3 sequence reads: CASQRGTGELFF. The CDR3 DNA follows: TGTGCCAGCCAGCGGGGGACCGGGGAGCTGTTTTTT.

The chain links TRBV25-1 to TRBJ1-1; no firm D call. Per the germline V gene, CDR1 is MGHDK and CDR2 is SYGVNS. The CDR3 runs 13 residues. V was pared by 5 bases and J by 6 bases, with 13 bases between. The CDR3 sequence is CASSRAGSAEAFF. CDR3 DNA sequence: TGTGCCAGCAGTAGGGCGGGGAGCGCTGAAGCTTTCTTT.

On this clone: A far more abundant clone sits one base away, making this likely a read error. The chain couples TRBV11-2 to TRBJ2-5; no clear D. The CDR3 has 12 amino acids. Germline CDR1 reads SGHAT; CDR2 reads FQNNGV. Here the CDR3 reads CAGSSSRETQYF. The CDR3, as DNA: TGTGCCGGCAGCTCTAGTCGAGAGACCCAGTACTTC.

This clone came up many times. The rearrangement links TRBV9 to TRBJ2-3; unclear D gene. CDR1 and CDR2 from the germline V gene are SGDLS and YYNGEE. Trimming stripped 0 bases from V and 5 bases from J, with 4 bases between. The CDR3 is 12 residues long. The CDR3 loop is CASSVDRDTQYF. For the CDR3, the DNA is TGTGCCAGCAGCGTAGACCGAGATACGCAGTATTTT.